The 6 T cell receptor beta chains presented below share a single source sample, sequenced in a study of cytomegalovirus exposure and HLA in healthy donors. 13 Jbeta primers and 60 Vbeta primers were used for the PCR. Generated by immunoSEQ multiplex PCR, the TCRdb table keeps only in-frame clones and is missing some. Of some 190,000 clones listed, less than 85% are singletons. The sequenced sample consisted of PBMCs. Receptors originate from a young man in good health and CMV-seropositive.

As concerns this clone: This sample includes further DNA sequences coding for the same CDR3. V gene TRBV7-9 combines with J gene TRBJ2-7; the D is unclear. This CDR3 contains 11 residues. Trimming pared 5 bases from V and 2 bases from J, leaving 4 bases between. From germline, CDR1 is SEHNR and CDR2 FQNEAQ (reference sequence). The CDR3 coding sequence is TGTGCCAGCAGCCCCGCCTACGAGCAGTACTTC. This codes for CASSPAYEQYF.

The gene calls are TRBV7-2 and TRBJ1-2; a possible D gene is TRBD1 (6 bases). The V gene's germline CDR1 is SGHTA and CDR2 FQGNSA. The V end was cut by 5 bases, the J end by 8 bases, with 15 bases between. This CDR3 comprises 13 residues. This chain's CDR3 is CASSPDRFRGYTF. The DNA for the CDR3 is TGTGCCAGCAGCCCCGACAGGTTTCGCGGCTACACCTTC.

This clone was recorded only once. The CDR3 loop is CATSRGLEAGANVLTF. The CDR3 bases are TGTGCCACATCCAGGGGGCTTGAGGCTGGGGCCAACGTCCTGACTTTC. J is TRBJ2-6 and V is TRBV27; the match to TRBD1 covers 8 bases. The CDR3 spans 16 residues. CDR1 and CDR2 (germline): MNHEY, SMNVEV (reference sequence). The J segment lost 2 bases and the V segment lost 10 bases, leaving 10 bases of the junction unmatched.

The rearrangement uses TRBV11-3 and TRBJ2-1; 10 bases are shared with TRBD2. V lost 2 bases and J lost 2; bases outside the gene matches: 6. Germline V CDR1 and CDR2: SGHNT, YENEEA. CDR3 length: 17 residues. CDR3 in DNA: TGTGCCAGCAGCTTACGGACTAGCGGAATTACCTACAATGAGCAGTTCTTC. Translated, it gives CASSLRTSGITYNEQFF.

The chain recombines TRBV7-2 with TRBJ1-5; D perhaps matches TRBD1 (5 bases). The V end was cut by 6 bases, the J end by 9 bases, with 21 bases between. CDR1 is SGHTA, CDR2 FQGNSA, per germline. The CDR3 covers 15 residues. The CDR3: CASRREGAPRWPQHF. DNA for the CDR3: TGTGCCAGCAGGCGGGAAGGGGCCCCGAGGTGGCCCCAGCATTTT.

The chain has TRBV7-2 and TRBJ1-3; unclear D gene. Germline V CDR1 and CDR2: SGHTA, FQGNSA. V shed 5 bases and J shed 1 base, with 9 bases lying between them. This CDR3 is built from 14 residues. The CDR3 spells CASSAIYSGNTIYF. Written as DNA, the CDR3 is TGTGCCAGCAGCGCGATCTATTCTGGAAACACCATATATTTT.